Listed here are 3 T cell receptor beta chains from one sample, sequenced in a study of blood T cell repertoires in COVID-19. Profiling relied on immunoSEQ multiplex PCR, and the TCRdb table lists in-frame clones only, not all of them. The sample has roughly 300,000 clones, around 87% seen once; the top ten hold roughly 8%. The sequenced material came from peripheral blood. The receptors stem from a woman aged 45-65 years who had recovered from COVID-19.

The chain carries TRBV5-1 and TRBJ1-1, with 7 bases identical to TRBD1. Germline V gene data show CDR1 as SGHRS and CDR2 as YFSETQ. Trimming took 4 bases from V and 4 from J; bases not matched to a gene: 4. The CDR3 spans 13 residues. CDR3 region: CASSRRQGTEAFF. CDR3 coding DNA: TGCGCCAGCAGCAGACGACAGGGCACTGAAGCTTTCTTT.

To note about this clone: The junction shows a germline mismatch at one end, possibly a read error. The chain recombines TRBV5-6 with TRBJ2-7, with D possibly TRBD2 on 6 matching bases. Germline loops: CDR1 SGHDT, CDR2 YYEEEE. The CDR3 is 12 amino acids. This CDR3 reads CASSLYGTPLDF. The CDR3 DNA reads as TGTGCCAGCAGCTTGTACGGGACTCCGTTGGACTTC.

The chain uses TRBV15 and TRBJ2-2, with 7 bases identical to TRBD1. Per the germline V gene, CDR1 is LNHNV and CDR2 is YYDKDF (reference sequence). Trimming at V came to 0 bases and at J to 2 bases, leaving 3 bases not matched to a gene. CDR3 length: 16 amino acids. CDR3 DNA: TGTGCCACCAGCAGAGATACAGGGGTTAACACCGGGGAGCTGTTTTTT. It yields the protein CATSRDTGVNTGELFF.